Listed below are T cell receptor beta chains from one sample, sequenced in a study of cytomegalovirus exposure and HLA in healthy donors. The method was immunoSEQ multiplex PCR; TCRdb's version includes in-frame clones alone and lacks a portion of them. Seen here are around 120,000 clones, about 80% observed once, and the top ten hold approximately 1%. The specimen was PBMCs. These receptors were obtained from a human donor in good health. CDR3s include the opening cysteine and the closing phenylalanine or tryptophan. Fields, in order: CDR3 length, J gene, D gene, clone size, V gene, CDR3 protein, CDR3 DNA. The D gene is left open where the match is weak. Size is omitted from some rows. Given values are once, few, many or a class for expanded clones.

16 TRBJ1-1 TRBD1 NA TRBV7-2 CASSLFLTGGLTEAFF TGTGCCAGCAGCTTATTCCTGACAGGGGGCCTCACTGAAGCTTTCTTT
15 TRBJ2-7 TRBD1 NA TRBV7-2 CASSLSGTDLYEQYF TGTGCCAGCAGCTTATCCGGGACAGATCTCTACGAGCAGTACTTC
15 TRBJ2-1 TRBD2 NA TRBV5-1 CASRPPERGVDEQFF TGCGCCAGCAGACCGCCCGAGCGGGGGGTTGATGAGCAGTTCTTC
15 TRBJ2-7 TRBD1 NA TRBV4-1 CASSLTGQGGYEQYF TGCGCCAGCAGCTTAACGGGACAGGGGGGCTACGAGCAGTACTTC
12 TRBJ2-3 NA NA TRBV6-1 CASSPTSLTQYF TGTGCCAGCAGTCCAACTAGTCTAACGCAGTATTTT
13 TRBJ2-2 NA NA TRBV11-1 CASSLVNTGELFF TGTGCCAGCAGCTTAGTAAATACCGGGGAGCTGTTTTTT
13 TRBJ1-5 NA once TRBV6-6 CASSYDGQQPQHF TGTGCCAGCAGTTATGATGGGCAACAGCCCCAGCATTTT
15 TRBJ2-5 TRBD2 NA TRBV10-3 CAISDVAGGQETQYF TGTGCCATCAGTGATGTAGCGGGGGGGCAAGAGACCCAGTACTTC
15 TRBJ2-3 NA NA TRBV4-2 CASSQGNRGTDTQYF TGTGCCAGCAGCCAAGGGAACAGGGGCACAGATACGCAGTATTTT
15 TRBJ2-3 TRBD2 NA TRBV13 CASSSLGGVADTQYF TGTGCCAGCAGCTCCCTCGGGGGGGTGGCAGATACGCAGTATTTT
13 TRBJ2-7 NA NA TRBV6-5 CASSYSRGGEQYF TGTGCCAGCAGTTACTCGAGAGGTGGCGAGCAGTACTTC
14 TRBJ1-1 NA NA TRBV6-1 CASGGDRIATEAFF TGTGCCAGCGGAGGGGATCGTATTGCCACTGAAGCTTTCTTT
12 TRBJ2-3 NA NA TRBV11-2 CASSPLRDTQYF TGTGCCAGCAGCCCCCTCCGGGATACGCAGTATTTT
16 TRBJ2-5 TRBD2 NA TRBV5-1 CASSLASLPGGETQYF TGCGCCAGCAGCTTGGCCAGCCTCCCGGGGGGGGAGACCCAGTACTTC
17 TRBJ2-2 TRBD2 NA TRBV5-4 CASSLDRLAVNTGELFF TGTGCCAGCAGCTTGGATAGACTAGCGGTGAACACCGGGGAGCTGTTTTTT
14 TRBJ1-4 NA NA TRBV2 CASSGQTSNEKLFF TGTGCCAGCAGCGGACAGACCAGTAATGAAAAACTGTTTTTT
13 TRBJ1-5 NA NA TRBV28 CASSLSGEQPQHF TGTGCCAGCAGTTTATCAGGGGAGCAGCCCCAGCATTTT
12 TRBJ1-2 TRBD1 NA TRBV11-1 CASSTGDGGYTF TGTGCCAGCTCTACAGGGGACGGGGGCTACACCTTC
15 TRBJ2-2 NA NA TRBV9 CASSVVGGSSGELFF TGTGCCAGCAGCGTAGTTGGGGGGTCTTCCGGGGAGCTGTTTTTT
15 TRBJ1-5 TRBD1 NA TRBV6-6 CASRKGGTANQPQHF TGTGCCAGCAGAAAAGGGGGGACAGCTAATCAGCCCCAGCATTTT
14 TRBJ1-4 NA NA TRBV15 CATSREVSNEKLFF TGTGCCACCAGCAGAGAAGTCAGTAATGAAAAACTGTTTTTT
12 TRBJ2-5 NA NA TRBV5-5 CASRQDQETQYF TGTGCCAGCAGACAGGACCAAGAGACCCAGTACTTC
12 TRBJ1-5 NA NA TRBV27 CASSTYNQPQHF TGTGCCAGCAGTACATACAATCAGCCCCAGCATTTT
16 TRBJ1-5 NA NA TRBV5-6 CASSLHPGAFNQPQHF TGTGCCAGCAGCTTGCATCCAGGGGCGTTCAATCAGCCCCAGCATTTT